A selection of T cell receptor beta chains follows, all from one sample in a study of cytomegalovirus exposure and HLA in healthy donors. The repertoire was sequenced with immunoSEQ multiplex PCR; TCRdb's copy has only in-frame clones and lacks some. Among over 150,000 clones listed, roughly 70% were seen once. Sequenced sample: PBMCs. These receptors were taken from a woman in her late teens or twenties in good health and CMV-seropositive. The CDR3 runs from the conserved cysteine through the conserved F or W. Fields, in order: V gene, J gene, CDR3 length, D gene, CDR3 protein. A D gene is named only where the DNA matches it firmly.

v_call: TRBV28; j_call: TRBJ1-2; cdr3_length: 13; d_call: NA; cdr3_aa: CASSAGVNYGYTF
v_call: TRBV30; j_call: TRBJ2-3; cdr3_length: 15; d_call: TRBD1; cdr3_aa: CACDRQGPDTDTQYF
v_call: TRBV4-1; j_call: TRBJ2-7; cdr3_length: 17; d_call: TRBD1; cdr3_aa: CASSQDSRKGAPYEQYF
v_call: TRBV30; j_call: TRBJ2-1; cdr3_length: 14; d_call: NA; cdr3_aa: CASGRASIYNEQFF
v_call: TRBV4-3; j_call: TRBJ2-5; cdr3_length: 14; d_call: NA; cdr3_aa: CASSQGPSQETQYF
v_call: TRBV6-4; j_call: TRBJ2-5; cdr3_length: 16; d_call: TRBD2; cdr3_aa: CASRSSMTSGGETQYF
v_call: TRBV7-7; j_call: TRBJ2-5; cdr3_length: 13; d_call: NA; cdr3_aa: CASSLASRGTQYF
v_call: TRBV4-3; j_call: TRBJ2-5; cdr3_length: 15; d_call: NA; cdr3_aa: CASSQDRASVETQYF
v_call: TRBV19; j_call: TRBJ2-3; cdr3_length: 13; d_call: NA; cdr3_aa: CASSKQGEDTQYF
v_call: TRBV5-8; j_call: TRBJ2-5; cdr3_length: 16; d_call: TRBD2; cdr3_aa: CASSPGLAGGQETQYF
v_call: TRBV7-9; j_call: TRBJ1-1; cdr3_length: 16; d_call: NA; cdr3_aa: CASSFFPAAENTEAFF
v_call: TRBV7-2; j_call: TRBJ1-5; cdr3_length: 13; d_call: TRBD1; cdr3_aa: CASSYRGFLPQHF
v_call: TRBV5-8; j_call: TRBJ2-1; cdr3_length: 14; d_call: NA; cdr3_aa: CASRYPTGYNEQFF
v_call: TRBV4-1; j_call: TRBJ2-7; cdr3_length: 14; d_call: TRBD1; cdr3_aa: CASSQGQGAYEQYF
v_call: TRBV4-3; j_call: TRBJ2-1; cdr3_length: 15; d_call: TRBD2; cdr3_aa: CASSQEGTSGGEQFF
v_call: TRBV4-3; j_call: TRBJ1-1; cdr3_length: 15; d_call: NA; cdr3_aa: CASSQDRQGNTEAFF
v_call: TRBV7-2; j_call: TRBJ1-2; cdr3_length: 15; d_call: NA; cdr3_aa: CASSFQTRVNYGYTF
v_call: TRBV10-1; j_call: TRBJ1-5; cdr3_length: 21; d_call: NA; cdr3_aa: CASSEEMKRSESARRNQPQHF
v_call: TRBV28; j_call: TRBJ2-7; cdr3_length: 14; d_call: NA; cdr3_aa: CASSLSGTLYEQYF
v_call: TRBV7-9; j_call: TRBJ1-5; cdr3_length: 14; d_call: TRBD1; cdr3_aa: CASSLSGGHQPQHF
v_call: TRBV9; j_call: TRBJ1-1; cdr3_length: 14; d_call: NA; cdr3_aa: CASSELIGVSEAFF
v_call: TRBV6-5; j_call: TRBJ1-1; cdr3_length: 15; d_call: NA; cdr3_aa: CASSYLAGFDTEAFF
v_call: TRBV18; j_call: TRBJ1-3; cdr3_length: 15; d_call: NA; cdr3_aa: CASSPPFKSGNTIYF
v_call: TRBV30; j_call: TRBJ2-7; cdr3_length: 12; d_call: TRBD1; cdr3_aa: CAWGQGANEQYF
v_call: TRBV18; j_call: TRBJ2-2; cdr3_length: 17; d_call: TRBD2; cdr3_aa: CASSRLTSGVRSGELFF
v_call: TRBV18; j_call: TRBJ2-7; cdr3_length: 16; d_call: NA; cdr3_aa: CASSPRHPGVSYEQYF
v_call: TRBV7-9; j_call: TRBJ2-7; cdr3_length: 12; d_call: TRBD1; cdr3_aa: CSSSPTGAEQYF
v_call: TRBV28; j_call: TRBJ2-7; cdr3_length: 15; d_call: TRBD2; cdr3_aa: CASSSLAGGPYEQYF
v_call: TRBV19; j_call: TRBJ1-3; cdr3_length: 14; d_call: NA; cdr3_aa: CASSMLSSGNTIYF
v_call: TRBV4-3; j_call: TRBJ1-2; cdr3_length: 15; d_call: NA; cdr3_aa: CASSQGSGANYGYTF
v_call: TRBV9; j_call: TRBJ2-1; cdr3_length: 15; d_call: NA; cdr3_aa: CASSVNSGIYNEQFF
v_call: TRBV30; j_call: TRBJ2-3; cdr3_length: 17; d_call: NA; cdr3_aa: CAWSPLEASPRTDTQYF
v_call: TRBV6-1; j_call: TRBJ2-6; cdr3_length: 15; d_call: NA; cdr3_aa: CASIAVSSGANVLTF
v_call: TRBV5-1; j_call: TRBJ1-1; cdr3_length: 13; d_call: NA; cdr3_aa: CASSSPGNTEAFF
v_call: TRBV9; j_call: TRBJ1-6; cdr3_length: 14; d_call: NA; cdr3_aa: CASSQDDRNSPLHF
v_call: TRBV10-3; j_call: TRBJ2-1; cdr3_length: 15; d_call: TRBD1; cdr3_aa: CAISDRDRGRNEQFF
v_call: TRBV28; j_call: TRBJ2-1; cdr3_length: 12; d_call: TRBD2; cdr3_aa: CATLFPGGEQFF
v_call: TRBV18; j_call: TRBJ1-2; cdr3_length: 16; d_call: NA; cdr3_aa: CASSPPPGEGNYGYTF
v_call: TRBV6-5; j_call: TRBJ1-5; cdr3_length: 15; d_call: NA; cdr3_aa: CASSSTGDSNQPQHF
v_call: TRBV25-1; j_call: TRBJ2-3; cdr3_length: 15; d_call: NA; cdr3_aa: CASSARTFPPDTQYF
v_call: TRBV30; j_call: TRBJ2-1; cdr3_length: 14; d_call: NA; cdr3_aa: CAMSKDYTYNEQFF
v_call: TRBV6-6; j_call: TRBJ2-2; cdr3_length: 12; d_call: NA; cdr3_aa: CASTTARGELFF
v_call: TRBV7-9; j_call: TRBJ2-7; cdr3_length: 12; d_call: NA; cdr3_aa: CASSSEPDEQYF
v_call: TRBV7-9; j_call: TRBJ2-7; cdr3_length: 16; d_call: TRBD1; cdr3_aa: CASSARTGFRAYEQYF
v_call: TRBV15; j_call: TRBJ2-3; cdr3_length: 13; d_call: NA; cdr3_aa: CATPRQGTDTQYF
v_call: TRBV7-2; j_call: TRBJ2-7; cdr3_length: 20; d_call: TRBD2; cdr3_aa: CASSLAGWASGGADIYEQYF
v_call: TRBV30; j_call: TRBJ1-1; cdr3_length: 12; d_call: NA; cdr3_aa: CAWGLQGTEAFF
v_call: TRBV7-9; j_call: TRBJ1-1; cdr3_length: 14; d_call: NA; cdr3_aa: CASRGSPMNTEAFF
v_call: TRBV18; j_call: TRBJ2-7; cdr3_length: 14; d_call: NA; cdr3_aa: CASSYRDTQYEQYF
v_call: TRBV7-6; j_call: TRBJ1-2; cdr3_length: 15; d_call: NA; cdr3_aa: CASSLEPQGNYGYTF
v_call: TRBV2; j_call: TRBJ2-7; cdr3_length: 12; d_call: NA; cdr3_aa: CASRADAYEQYF
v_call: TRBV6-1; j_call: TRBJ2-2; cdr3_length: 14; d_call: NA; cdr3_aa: CASSEDRDTGELFF
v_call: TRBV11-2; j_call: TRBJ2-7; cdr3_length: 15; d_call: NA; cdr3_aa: CASSLGSGPAYEQYF
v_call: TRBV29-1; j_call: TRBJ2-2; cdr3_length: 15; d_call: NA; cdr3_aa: CSVEAAASVTGELFF
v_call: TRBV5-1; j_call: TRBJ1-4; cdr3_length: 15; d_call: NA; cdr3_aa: CASSPTQGWNEKLFF
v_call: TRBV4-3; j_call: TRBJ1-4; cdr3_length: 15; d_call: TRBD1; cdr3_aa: CASSARTGDNEKLFF
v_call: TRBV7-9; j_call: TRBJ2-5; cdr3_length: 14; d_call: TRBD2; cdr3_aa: CSSQPGGPWETQYF
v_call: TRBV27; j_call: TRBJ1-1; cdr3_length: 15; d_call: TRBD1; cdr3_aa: CASSPRQGGDTEAFF
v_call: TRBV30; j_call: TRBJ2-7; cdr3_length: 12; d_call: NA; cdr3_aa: CAWSLASYEQYF